The clone carrying this T cell receptor (beta chain) has more than one count but fewer than ten. Antigen specificity is unknown. This entry is derived from a study of regulatory T cells in long-lasting Graves disease. General study results and limits: TRBV28, TRBJ1-2 and TRBJ2-5 were favored in persistent disease.

Time point in this sample: persistent/refractory GD, antithyroid drugs over 5 years with positive TRAb. From PBMCs, RNA was extracted and then used to make the TCR library. Trimming shortened V by 4 bases and J by 2 bases, and 12 bases separated the two germline ends. Germline V gene data show CDR1 as SGHNT and CDR2 as YYREEE (reference sequence). The CDR3 runs 15 residues. According to the study, TCR beta libraries were built with iRepertoire HTBI primers and CDR3-region Arm-PCR. TCRdb reprocessed the multiplex PCR reads via MiXCR and lists one record per CDR3 protein. This sample has about 430,000 distinct CDR3 sequences; 21% occur once, and the top ten carry around an eighth.

The sequencing used peripheral blood mononuclear cells (PBMCs), collected when the disease was refractory, from a patient treated with antithyroid drugs. This rearrangement joins TRBV5-4 to TRBJ2-2; D could derive from TRBD1 or TRBD2 (5 bases each). The origin of this receptor is a female donor with Graves disease. The CDR3 DNA follows: TGTGCCAGCAGCCTCGGGACCAAAAACACCGGGGAGCTGTTTTTT. Its translation is CASSLGTKNTGELFF.